Listed below are T cell receptor beta chains from one sample, sequenced in a study of beta chain features in type 1 diabetes. Only in-frame clones appear in the TCRdb table, and some are missing; sequencing was by immunoSEQ multiplex PCR. The sample lists 450,000 or so clones, 11% seen once, with 0.045% to 0.06% in the top ten. Material: naive CD4+ T cells from blood. The receptors originated from a young woman in good health. The CDR3 runs from the conserved cysteine through the conserved F or W. Each record gives: J gene, D gene, clone size, V gene, CDR3 protein, CDR3 DNA. The D gene is left open where the match is weak. Clone size is not always given. Where it is, it says once, few, many or a class for expanded clones.

J gene: TRBJ2-7; D gene: TRBD1; clone size: few; V gene: TRBV29-1; CDR3 protein: CSVGAGTVSYEQYF; CDR3 DNA: TGCAGCGTTGGTGCCGGGACAGTCTCCTACGAGCAGTACTTC
J gene: TRBJ2-4; D gene: NA; clone size: NA; V gene: TRBV7-2; CDR3 protein: CASSSRFVGEGKNIQYF; CDR3 DNA: TGTGCCAGCAGCTCTCGCTTCGTGGGCGAGGGAAAAAACATTCAGTACTTC
J gene: TRBJ1-2; D gene: NA; clone size: few; V gene: TRBV29-1; CDR3 protein: CSVGGTSYGYTF; CDR3 DNA: TGCAGCGTTGGAGGCACCTCCTATGGCTACACCTTC
J gene: TRBJ2-2; D gene: NA; clone size: few; V gene: TRBV9; CDR3 protein: CWGYTFTGELFF; CDR3 DNA: TGCTGGGGCTATACCTTCACCGGGGAGCTGTTTTTT
J gene: TRBJ2-1; D gene: NA; clone size: NA; V gene: TRBV19; CDR3 protein: CASRREASNEQFF; CDR3 DNA: TGTGCCAGCCGTCGAGAGGCGAGCAATGAGCAGTTCTTC
J gene: TRBJ1-1; D gene: NA; clone size: NA; V gene: TRBV13; CDR3 protein: CASSFRGEAFF; CDR3 DNA: TGTGCCAGCAGCTTTCGGGGCGAAGCTTTCTTT
J gene: TRBJ1-6; D gene: NA; clone size: few; V gene: TRBV21-1; CDR3 protein: CASSGRSPLHF; CDR3 DNA: TGTGCCAGCAGCGGCCGATCACCCCTCCACTTT
J gene: TRBJ2-5; D gene: TRBD2; clone size: NA; V gene: TRBV28; CDR3 protein: CASSRGAGVTQYF; CDR3 DNA: TGTGCCAGCAGCCGAGGGGCGGGGGTGACCCAGTACTTC
J gene: TRBJ1-2; D gene: NA; clone size: NA; V gene: TRBV4-3; CDR3 protein: CASSQDIRRDRPYGYTF; CDR3 DNA: TGCGCCAGCAGCCAAGATATACGACGTGATCGCCCCTATGGCTACACCTTC
J gene: TRBJ2-6; D gene: NA; clone size: few; V gene: TRBV29-1; CDR3 protein: CSVLGSGANVLTF; CDR3 DNA: TGCAGCGTGCTGGGATCTGGGGCCAACGTCCTGACTTTC
J gene: TRBJ2-7; D gene: TRBD1; clone size: NA; V gene: TRBV14; CDR3 protein: CASSQVSGTASYEQYF; CDR3 DNA: TGTGCCAGCAGCCAAGTTTCCGGGACAGCGTCCTACGAGCAGTACTTC
J gene: TRBJ2-1; D gene: TRBD1; clone size: NA; V gene: TRBV7-8; CDR3 protein: CASSKGTGSYNEQFF; CDR3 DNA: TGTGCCAGCAGCAAGGGGACAGGCTCCTACAATGAGCAGTTCTTC
J gene: TRBJ1-2; D gene: NA; clone size: many; V gene: TRBV30; CDR3 protein: CAWGTWTNYGYTF; CDR3 DNA: TGTGCCTGGGGGACGTGGACGAACTATGGCTACACCTTC
J gene: TRBJ2-5; D gene: NA; clone size: few; V gene: TRBV7-2; CDR3 protein: CASSFGRGETQYF; CDR3 DNA: TGTGCCAGCAGCTTTGGCCGGGGAGAGACCCAGTACTTC
J gene: TRBJ1-6; D gene: NA; clone size: NA; V gene: TRBV10-3; CDR3 protein: CAITGGYNSPLHF; CDR3 DNA: TGTGCCATCACCGGGGGTTATAATTCACCCCTCCACTTT
J gene: TRBJ2-6; D gene: NA; clone size: NA; V gene: TRBV11-1; CDR3 protein: CASSLGSGANVLTF; CDR3 DNA: TGTGCCAGCAGCCTCGGCTCTGGGGCCAACGTCCTGACTTTC
J gene: TRBJ1-2; D gene: NA; clone size: few; V gene: TRBV7-9; CDR3 protein: CASSPGIYGYTF; CDR3 DNA: TGTGCCAGCAGCCCTGGGATCTATGGCTACACCTTC
J gene: TRBJ1-1; D gene: NA; clone size: few; V gene: TRBV5-1; CDR3 protein: CASSLAGGPVTEAFF; CDR3 DNA: TGCGCCAGCAGCTTGGCGGGGGGGCCGGTCACTGAAGCTTTCTTT
J gene: TRBJ2-2; D gene: TRBD1; clone size: few; V gene: TRBV30; CDR3 protein: CAWRRGRTVGELFF; CDR3 DNA: TGTGCCTGGCGCAGGGGGCGCACAGTCGGGGAGCTGTTTTTT
J gene: TRBJ2-3; D gene: TRBD2; clone size: NA; V gene: TRBV29-1; CDR3 protein: CSVLVLAGGATDTQYF; CDR3 DNA: TGCAGCGTTCTCGTTCTAGCGGGAGGAGCCACAGATACGCAGTATTTT
J gene: TRBJ2-5; D gene: NA; clone size: few; V gene: TRBV2; CDR3 protein: CASSEEGPVGPLKETQYF; CDR3 DNA: TGTGCCAGCAGTGAAGAAGGTCCAGTCGGCCCTCTGAAAGAGACCCAGTACTTC
J gene: TRBJ2-1; D gene: NA; clone size: NA; V gene: TRBV6-5; CDR3 protein: CASSYSYNEQFF; CDR3 DNA: TGTGCCAGCAGTTACTCCTACAATGAGCAGTTCTTC
J gene: TRBJ2-4; D gene: NA; clone size: few; V gene: TRBV9; CDR3 protein: CASSPEGAHIQYF; CDR3 DNA: TGTGCCAGCAGCCCGGAGGGGGCTCACATTCAGTACTTC
J gene: TRBJ1-6; D gene: NA; clone size: few; V gene: TRBV28; CDR3 protein: CASSPGHRGSPLHF; CDR3 DNA: TGTGCCAGCAGTCCTGGACACAGAGGGTCACCCCTCCACTTT
J gene: TRBJ1-3; D gene: NA; clone size: few; V gene: TRBV25-1; CDR3 protein: CASSDPSGTGNTIYF; CDR3 DNA: TGTGCCAGCAGTGATCCCTCAGGGACGGGAAACACCATATATTTT
J gene: TRBJ2-1; D gene: TRBD2; clone size: NA; V gene: TRBV5-1; CDR3 protein: CASSLVAGEYNEQFF; CDR3 DNA: TGCGCCAGCAGCTTGGTGGCGGGGGAATACAATGAGCAGTTCTTC
J gene: TRBJ1-1; D gene: NA; clone size: few; V gene: TRBV30; CDR3 protein: CAWSPTLNTEAFF; CDR3 DNA: TGTGCCTGGAGCCCGACACTGAACACTGAAGCTTTCTTT
J gene: TRBJ2-1; D gene: NA; clone size: few; V gene: TRBV7-2; CDR3 protein: CASSHGGRFVNEQFF; CDR3 DNA: TGTGCCAGCAGCCATGGAGGGAGGTTTGTGAATGAGCAGTTCTTC
J gene: TRBJ1-2; D gene: TRBD1; clone size: NA; V gene: TRBV9; CDR3 protein: CASSVTRTGSGYTF; CDR3 DNA: TGTGCCAGCAGCGTTACCCGGACAGGGAGTGGCTACACCTTC
J gene: TRBJ2-4; D gene: TRBD1; clone size: few; V gene: TRBV2; CDR3 protein: CASSGQGAGNIQYF; CDR3 DNA: TGTGCCAGCAGTGGGCAGGGGGCAGGAAACATTCAGTACTTC
J gene: TRBJ2-5; D gene: NA; clone size: NA; V gene: TRBV18; CDR3 protein: CASSPRRAAQETQYF; CDR3 DNA: TGTGCCAGCTCGCCCCGACGGGCGGCCCAAGAGACCCAGTACTTC